What follows are 10 T cell receptor beta chains derived from one specimen sequenced in a study of blood T cells in healthy people across ages. The second PCR ran about 6 to 12 cycles with a sample-barcoded 5' primer and J-beta primers. Using its own MiXCR run on the 5' RACE reads, TCRdb lists one record per CDR3 protein. The sample yields over 950,000 distinct CDR3 sequences, 35% to 45% seen once. Sequencing was carried out using blood. Receptors originate from a man aged 18 to 30 in good health.

The gene calls are TRBV4-3 and TRBJ2-7, with 8 bases matching TRBD1. The V gene's germline CDR1 is LGHNA and CDR2 YSLEER. The CDR3 is 14 residues long. With 1 base clipped from V and 4 bases from J, the junction kept 3 bases outside the gene matches. The CDR3 DNA follows: TGCGCCAGCAGCCAAGGGACAGGGAGGTACGAGCAGTACTTC. Amino acid sequence: CASSQGTGRYEQYF.

This clonotype was seen just once. Its ends do not fully match the called genes, so a read error is possible. The chain employs TRBV10-3 and TRBJ2-5; tentatively, D is TRBD1 (5 bases). This CDR3 region has 14 residues. Germline loops: CDR1 ENHRY, CDR2 SYGVKD. The CDR3 nucleotides are TGTGCCATCAGTGAGTCGGGCGGACAAGAGGCCCAGTACTTC. It translates to CAISESGGQEAQYF.

This clonotype turned up a few times. The rearrangement links TRBV9 to TRBJ1-1; no reliable D call. Germline lookup yields CDR1 SGDLS and CDR2 YYNGEE. V gave up 3 bases and J gave up 7 bases, with 10 bases separating them. The CDR3 is 12 amino acids. CDR3 region: CASSGRTNEAFF. DNA for the CDR3: TGTGCCAGCAGCGGACGGACGAATGAAGCTTTCTTT.

This clonotype has only a few counts. V gene TRBV5-5 combines with J gene TRBJ1-1; possible D gene TRBD1, 5 bases. V was cut by 4 bases and J by 0 bases, with 16 bases left in between. CDR1 and CDR2 (germline): SGHKS, YYEKEE (reference sequence). The CDR3 runs to 16 residues. CDR3 sequence reads: CASSPRRGTMNTEAFF. CDR3 bases: TGTGCCAGCAGCCCTCGACGGGGGACGATGAACACTGAAGCTTTCTTT.

This clonotype was seen at least ten times. This rearrangement joins TRBV7-2 to TRBJ2-1; no firm D call. The V gene lost 1 base and the J gene lost 4 bases, with 14 bases spanning the gap. This CDR3 spans 16 amino acids. CDR1 is SGHTA, CDR2 FQGNSA, per germline. This CDR3 is CASSLGGPRSYNEQFF. Here the CDR3 DNA reads TGTGCCAGCAGCTTAGGGGGTCCTAGGAGTTACAATGAGCAGTTCTTC.

This clonotype was seen only a few times. The chain has TRBV7-2 and TRBJ2-7, with 9 nucleotides matching TRBD1. V dropped 3 bases and J dropped 4; count of bases not matched to a gene: 19. This CDR3 region has 19 residues. Germline loops: CDR1 SGHTA, CDR2 FQGNSA. CDR3 nucleotides: TGTGCCAGCAGCTTCTCGGGACAGGGTTCGCGCTTAGACTATTACGAGCAGTACTTC. It is translated as CASSFSGQGSRLDYYEQYF.

The rearrangement uses TRBV4-3 and TRBJ2-2, with a possible D match to TRBD1 (5 bases). The CDR3 is 13 amino acids. The V and J ends lost 4 bases and 6 bases respectively, with 9 bases between them. From germline, CDR1 is LGHNA and CDR2 YSLEER. The CDR3 spells CASSPDNPGELFF. CDR3 in DNA: TGCGCCAGCAGCCCGGACAATCCCGGGGAGCTGTTTTTT.

The V gene is TRBV12-3 or TRBV12-4, the J gene TRBJ2-1, with TRBD1 matching 7 bases. The assigned J gene may be wrong: the sequence end matches TRBJ2-7 better. The CDR3 loop spans 13 amino acids. The CDR3 DNA reads TGTGCCAGCAGCCGGGGACAGTCCTACGAGCAGTACTTC. This translates into CASSRGQSYEQYF.

The V and J genes are TRBV5-1 and TRBJ1-5; perhaps TRBD1 as D (5 bases). CDR1 is SGHRS, CDR2 YFSETQ, per germline. The CDR3 is 15 amino acids. Trimming left V 2 bases short and J 3 bases short, with 12 bases between. The CDR3 DNA reads as TGCGCCAGCAGCTTTGACGGGACGGACAATCAGCCCCAGCATTTT. This translates into CASSFDGTDNQPQHF.

V gene TRBV27 combines with J gene TRBJ1-1; D is unresolved. The CDR3 totals 14 residues. Trimming took off 8 bases at V and 1 base at J, with 14 bases between the two ends. Per germline, CDR1 MNHEY and CDR2 SMNVEV (reference sequence). Written as DNA, the CDR3 is TGTGCCAGCGGCTACCCTAGCGGGAACACTGAAGCTTTCTTT. Translating gives CASGYPSGNTEAFF.